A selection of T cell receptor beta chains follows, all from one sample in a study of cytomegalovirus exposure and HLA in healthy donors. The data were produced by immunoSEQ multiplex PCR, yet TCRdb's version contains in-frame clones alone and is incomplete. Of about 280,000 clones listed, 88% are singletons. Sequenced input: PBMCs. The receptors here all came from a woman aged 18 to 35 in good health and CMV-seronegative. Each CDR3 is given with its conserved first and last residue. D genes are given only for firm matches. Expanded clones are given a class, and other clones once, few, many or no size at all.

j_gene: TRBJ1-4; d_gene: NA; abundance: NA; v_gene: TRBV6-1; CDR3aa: CASGLFQGTNEKLFF; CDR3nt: TGTGCCAGCGGCCTCTTCCAGGGAACTAATGAAAAACTGTTTTTT
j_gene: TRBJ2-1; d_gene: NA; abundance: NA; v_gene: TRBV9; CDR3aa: CASSVGGRHNEQFF; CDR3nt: TGTGCCAGCAGCGTAGGGGGGCGCCACAATGAGCAGTTCTTC
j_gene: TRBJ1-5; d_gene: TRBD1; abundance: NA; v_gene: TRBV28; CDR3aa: CASTRTGDQPQHF; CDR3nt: TGTGCCAGCACAAGGACAGGGGATCAGCCCCAGCATTTT
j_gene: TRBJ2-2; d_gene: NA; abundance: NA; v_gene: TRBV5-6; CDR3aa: CASSSLGFGTGELFF; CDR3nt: TGTGCCAGCAGCTCCCTCGGATTCGGGACCGGGGAGCTGTTTTTT
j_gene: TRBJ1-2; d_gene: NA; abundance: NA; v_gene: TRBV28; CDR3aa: CASSRSFSYGYTF; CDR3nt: TGTGCCAGCAGCCGGAGTTTCAGCTATGGCTACACCTTC
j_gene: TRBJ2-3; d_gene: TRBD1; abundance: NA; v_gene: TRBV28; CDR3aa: CASSKGQGRTDTQYF; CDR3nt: TGTGCCAGCAGTAAGGGACAGGGACGCACAGATACGCAGTATTTT
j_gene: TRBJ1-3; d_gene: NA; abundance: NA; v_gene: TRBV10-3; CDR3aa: CAIREILGNTIYF; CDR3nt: TGTGCCATCAGAGAGATTTTAGGAAACACCATATATTTT
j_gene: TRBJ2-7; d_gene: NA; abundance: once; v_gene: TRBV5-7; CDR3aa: CASSLCSNTGDMREQYF; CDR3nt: TGTGCCAGCAGCTTGTGCTCGAATACAGGTGACATGAGGGAGCAGTACTTC
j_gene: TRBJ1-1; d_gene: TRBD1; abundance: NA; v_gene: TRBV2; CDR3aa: CASRAGTGREAFF; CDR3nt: TGTGCCAGCAGAGCCGGGACAGGGCGTGAAGCTTTCTTT
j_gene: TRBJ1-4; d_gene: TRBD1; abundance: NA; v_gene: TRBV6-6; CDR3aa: CASSDRGLANEKLFF; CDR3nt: TGTGCCAGCTCGGACAGGGGGCTAGCTAATGAAAAACTGTTTTTT
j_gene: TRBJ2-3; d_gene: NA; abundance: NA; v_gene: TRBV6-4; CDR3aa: CASSRTGSTDTQYF; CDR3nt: TGTGCCAGCAGTAGGACTGGCAGCACAGATACGCAGTATTTT
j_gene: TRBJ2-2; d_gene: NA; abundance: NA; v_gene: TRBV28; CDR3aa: CASNLSGWGHNTGELFF; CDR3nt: TGTGCCAGCAATCTCTCCGGGTGGGGACACAACACCGGGGAGCTGTTTTTT
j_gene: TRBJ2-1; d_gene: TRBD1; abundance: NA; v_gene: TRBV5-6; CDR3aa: CASSSTGGGINYNEQFF; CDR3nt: TGTGCCAGCAGTTCTACAGGGGGCGGGATAAATTACAATGAGCAGTTCTTC
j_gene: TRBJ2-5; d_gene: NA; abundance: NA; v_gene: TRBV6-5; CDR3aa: CASSRTVQETQYF; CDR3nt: TGTGCCAGCAGCCGGACAGTCCAAGAGACCCAGTACTTC
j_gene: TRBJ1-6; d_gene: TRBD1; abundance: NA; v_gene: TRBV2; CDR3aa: CASRGTVINSPLHF; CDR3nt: TGTGCCAGCAGGGGGACAGTGATAAATTCACCCCTCCACTTT
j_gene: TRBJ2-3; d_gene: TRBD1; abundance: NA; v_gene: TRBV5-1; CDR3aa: CASSSPGGQGNTDTQYF; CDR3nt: TGCGCCAGCAGCTCCCCGGGGGGACAGGGAAACACAGATACGCAGTATTTT
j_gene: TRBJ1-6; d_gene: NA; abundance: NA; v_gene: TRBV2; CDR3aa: CAGDYGENSPLHF; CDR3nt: TGTGCCGGAGACTATGGGGAGAATTCACCCCTCCACTTT
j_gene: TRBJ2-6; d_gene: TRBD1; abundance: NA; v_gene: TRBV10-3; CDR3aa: CAISGQGTGAGANVLTF; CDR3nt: TGTGCCATCAGTGGACAGGGAACAGGAGCAGGGGCCAACGTCCTGACTTTC
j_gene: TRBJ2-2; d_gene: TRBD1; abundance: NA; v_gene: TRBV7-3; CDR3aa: CASSAATGTGELFF; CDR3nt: TGTGCCAGCAGCGCCGCGACAGGGACCGGGGAGCTGTTTTTT
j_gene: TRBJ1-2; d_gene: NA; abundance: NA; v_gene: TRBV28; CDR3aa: CASSYTTGVYGYTF; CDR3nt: TGTGCCAGCAGTTACACGACAGGCGTGTATGGCTACACCTTC
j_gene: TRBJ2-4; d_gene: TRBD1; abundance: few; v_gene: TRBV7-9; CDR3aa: CASSSRTGLDIQYF; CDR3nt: TGTGCCAGCAGCTCCCGGACAGGGCTGGACATTCAGTACTTC
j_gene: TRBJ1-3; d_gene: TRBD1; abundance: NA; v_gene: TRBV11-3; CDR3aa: CASSLKRGTEFSGNTIYF; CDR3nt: TGTGCCAGCAGCTTAAAGAGAGGGACAGAGTTCTCTGGAAACACCATATATTTT
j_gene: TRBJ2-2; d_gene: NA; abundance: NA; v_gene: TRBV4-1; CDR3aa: CASSQEGGHSTGELFF; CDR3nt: TGCGCCAGCAGCCAAGAGGGTGGGCACTCCACCGGGGAGCTGTTTTTT
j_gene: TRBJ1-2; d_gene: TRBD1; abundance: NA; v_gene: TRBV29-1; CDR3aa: CSVEDLRTGSNYGYTF; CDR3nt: TGCAGCGTTGAAGACCTTCGGACAGGGTCCAACTATGGCTACACCTTC
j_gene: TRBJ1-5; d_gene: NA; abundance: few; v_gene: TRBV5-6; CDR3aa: CASSLFRGIQPQHF; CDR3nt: TGTGCCAGCAGCTTGTTCAGGGGTATTCAGCCCCAGCATTTT
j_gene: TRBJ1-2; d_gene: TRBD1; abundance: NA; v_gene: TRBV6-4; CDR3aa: CASSETGGTNYGYTF; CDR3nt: TGTGCCAGCAGTGAGACAGGGGGCACTAACTATGGCTACACCTTC
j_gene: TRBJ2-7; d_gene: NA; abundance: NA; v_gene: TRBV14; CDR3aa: CASSQDYPVRSTYEQYF; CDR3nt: TGTGCCAGCAGCCAAGACTATCCAGTGCGGTCAACCTACGAGCAGTACTTC
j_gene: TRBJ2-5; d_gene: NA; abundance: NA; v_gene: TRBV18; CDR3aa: CASSPLAGLTQETQYF; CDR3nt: TGTGCCAGCTCACCATTGGCAGGACTGACCCAAGAGACCCAGTACTTC
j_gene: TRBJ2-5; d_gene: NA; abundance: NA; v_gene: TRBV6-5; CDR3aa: CASSYNGAEETQYF; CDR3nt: TGTGCCAGCAGTTACAATGGAGCGGAAGAGACCCAGTACTTC
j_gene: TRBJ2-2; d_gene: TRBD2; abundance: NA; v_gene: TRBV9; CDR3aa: CASSVGEGGPAGELFF; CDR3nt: TGTGCCAGCAGCGTAGGGGAGGGAGGGCCCGCCGGGGAGCTGTTTTTT
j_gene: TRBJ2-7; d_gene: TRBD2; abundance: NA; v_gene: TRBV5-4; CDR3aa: CASSFGVGGLGEQYF; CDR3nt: TGTGCCAGCAGCTTTGGTGTCGGGGGGTTGGGGGAGCAGTACTTC
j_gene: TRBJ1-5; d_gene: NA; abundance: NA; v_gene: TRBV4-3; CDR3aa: CASSQDFGLLIGNQPQHF; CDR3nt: TGCGCCAGCAGCCAAGATTTCGGACTCTTGATTGGCAATCAGCCCCAGCATTTT
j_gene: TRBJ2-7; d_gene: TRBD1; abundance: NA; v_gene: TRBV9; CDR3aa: CASSPQTGGPYEQYF; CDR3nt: TGTGCCAGCAGCCCACAGACAGGGGGCCCCTACGAGCAGTACTTC
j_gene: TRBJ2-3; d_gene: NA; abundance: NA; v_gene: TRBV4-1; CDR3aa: CASRRPGMETDTQYF; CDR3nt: TGCGCCAGCAGGCGTCCGGGGATGGAAACAGATACGCAGTATTTT
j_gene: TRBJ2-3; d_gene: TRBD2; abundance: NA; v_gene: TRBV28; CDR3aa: CASSLGLAKKLDTQYF; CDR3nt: TGTGCCAGCAGTTTGGGACTAGCGAAGAAACTAGATACGCAGTATTTT
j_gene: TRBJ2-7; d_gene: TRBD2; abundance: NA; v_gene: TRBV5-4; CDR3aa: CASSIPRTGTSGRIYYEQYF; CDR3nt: TGTGCCAGCAGCATACCGAGGACGGGGACTAGCGGGAGGATTTACTACGAGCAGTACTTC
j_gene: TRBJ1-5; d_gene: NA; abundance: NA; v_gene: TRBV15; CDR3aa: CATSLDWGGHQPQHF; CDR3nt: TGTGCCACCAGCTTAGATTGGGGAGGGCATCAGCCCCAGCATTTT
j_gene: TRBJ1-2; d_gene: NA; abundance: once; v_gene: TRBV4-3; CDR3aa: CASSQERGTNYGYTF; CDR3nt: TGCGCCAGCAGCCAAGAACGGGGGACCAACTATGGCTACACCTTC
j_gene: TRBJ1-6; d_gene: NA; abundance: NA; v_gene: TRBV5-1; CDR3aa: CASSLEGDGKSSSPLHF; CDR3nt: TGCGCCAGCAGCTTGGAGGGGGACGGCAAAAGCTCTTCACCCCTCCACTTT
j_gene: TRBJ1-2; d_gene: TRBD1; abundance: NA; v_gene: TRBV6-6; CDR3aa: CASSYGQAYVGGYTF; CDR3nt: TGTGCCAGCAGTTACGGACAGGCCTACGTTGGTGGCTACACCTTC
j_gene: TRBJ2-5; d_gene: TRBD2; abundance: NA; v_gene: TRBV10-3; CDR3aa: CAISRLAGVGETQYF; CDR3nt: TGTGCCATCAGTCGGTTAGCGGGAGTGGGTGAGACCCAGTACTTC
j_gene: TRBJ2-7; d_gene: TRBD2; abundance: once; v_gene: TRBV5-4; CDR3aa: CASSLVGTTFDEQYF; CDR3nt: TGTGCCAGCAGCTTGGTTGGGACTACTTTTGACGAGCAGTACTTC
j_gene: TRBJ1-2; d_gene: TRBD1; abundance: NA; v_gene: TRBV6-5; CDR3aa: CASSWSDRGVGYTF; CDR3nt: TGTGCCAGCAGTTGGTCGGACAGGGGGGTTGGCTACACCTTC
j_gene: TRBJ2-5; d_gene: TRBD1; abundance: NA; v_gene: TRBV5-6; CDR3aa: CASSLFGQGGAGTQYF; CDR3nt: TGTGCCAGCAGCTTGTTTGGACAGGGGGGAGCAGGGACCCAGTACTTC
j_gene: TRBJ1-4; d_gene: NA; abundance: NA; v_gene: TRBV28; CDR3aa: CASSSRAQLFF; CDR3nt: TGTGCCAGCAGTTCCAGGGCTCAACTGTTTTTT
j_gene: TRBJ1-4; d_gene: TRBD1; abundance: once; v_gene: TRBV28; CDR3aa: CASSSWTGTNEKLFF; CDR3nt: TGTGCCAGCAGTTCCTGGACAGGAACTAATGAAAAACTGTTTTTT
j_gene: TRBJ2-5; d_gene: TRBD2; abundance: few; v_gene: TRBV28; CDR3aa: CASSLGLAEETQYF; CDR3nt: TGTGCCAGCAGTCTGGGACTAGCGGAGGAGACCCAGTACTTC
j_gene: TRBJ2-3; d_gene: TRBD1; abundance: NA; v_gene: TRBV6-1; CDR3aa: CASSGRDRGTDTQYF; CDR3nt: TGTGCCAGCAGTGGAAGGGACAGGGGTACAGATACGCAGTATTTT
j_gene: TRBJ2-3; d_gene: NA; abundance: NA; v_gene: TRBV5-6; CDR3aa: CASSYRADTQYF; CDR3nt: TGTGCCAGCAGTTACAGGGCAGATACGCAGTATTTT
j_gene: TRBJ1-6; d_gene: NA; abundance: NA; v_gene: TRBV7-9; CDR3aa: CASSPLGGRLDSPLHF; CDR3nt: TGTGCCAGCAGCCCTTTAGGAGGACGACTCGATTCACCCCTCCACTTT
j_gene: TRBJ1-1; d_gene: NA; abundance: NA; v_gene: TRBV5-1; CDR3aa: CASSLAEVNTEAFF; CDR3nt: TGCGCCAGCAGCTTGGCCGAGGTGAACACTGAAGCTTTCTTT
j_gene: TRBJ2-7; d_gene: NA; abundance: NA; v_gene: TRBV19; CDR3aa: CASSGQTYEQYF; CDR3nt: TGTGCCAGTAGCGGACAGACCTACGAGCAGTACTTC
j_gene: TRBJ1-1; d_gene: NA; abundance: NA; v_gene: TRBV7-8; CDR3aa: CASMGGPEAFF; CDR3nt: TGTGCCAGCATGGGGGGTCCTGAAGCTTTCTTT
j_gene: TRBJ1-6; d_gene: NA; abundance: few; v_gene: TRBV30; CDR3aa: CAWSLLSSYNSPLHF; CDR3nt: TGTGCCTGGAGTTTGCTGAGCTCCTATAATTCACCCCTCCACTTT
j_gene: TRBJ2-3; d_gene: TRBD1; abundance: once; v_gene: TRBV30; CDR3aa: CAGDRGRTDTQYF; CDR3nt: TGTGCCGGGGACAGGGGAAGGACAGATACGCAGTATTTT
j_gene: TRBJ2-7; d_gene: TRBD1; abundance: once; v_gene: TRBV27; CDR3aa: CASSYQGAHEQYF; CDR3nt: TGTGCCAGCAGTTACCAGGGGGCGCATGAGCAGTACTTC
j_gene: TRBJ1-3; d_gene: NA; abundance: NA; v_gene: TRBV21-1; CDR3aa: CASWDRHSGNTIYF; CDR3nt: TGTGCCAGCTGGGACAGGCACTCTGGAAACACCATATATTTT
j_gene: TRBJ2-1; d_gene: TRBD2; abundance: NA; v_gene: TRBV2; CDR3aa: CASSGSSGTSYNEQFF; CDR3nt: TGTGCCAGCAGTGGTTCTAGCGGGACGTCCTACAATGAGCAGTTCTTC
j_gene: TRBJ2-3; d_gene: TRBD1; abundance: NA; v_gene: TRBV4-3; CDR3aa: CASSQDLGTGVTDTQYF; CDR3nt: TGCGCCAGCAGCCAAGATCTGGGAACAGGGGTCACAGATACGCAGTATTTT
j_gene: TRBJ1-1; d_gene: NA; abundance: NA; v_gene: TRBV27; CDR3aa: CASSLGAPGGVGAFF; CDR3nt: TGTGCCAGCAGTTTAGGGGCCCCTGGCGGGGTTGGAGCTTTCTTT